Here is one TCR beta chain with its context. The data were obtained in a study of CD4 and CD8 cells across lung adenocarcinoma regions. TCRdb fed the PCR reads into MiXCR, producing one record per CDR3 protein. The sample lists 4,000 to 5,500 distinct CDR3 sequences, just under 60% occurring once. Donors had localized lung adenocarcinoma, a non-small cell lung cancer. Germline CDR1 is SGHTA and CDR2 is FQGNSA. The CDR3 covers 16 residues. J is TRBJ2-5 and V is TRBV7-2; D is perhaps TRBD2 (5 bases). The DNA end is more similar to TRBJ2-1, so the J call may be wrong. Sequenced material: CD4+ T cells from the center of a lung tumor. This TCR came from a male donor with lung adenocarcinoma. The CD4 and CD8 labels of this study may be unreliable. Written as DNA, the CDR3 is TGTGCCAGCAGCTTGAGTGTTCCCGGTGGAGGCAATGAGCAGTTCTTC. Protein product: CASSLSVPGGGNEQFF.